This section outlines one T cell receptor (beta chain) sequence together with its context. RNA in amounts of roughly 0.5 to 1 ug was reverse transcribed with random hexamers. TCRdb reprocessed the immunoSEQ multiplex PCR reads via MiXCR and lists one record per CDR3 protein. The repertoire holds fewer than 150,000 distinct CDR3 sequences, with 90% to 95% as singletons. These data are taken from a study of CD8 T cells in Susac syndrome. The CDR3 consists of 14 residues. Per the germline V gene, CDR1 is MNHEY and CDR2 is SVGEGT. Trimming took off 5 bases at V and 4 bases at J, with 12 bases between the two ends.

Sequenced material: CD4+ T cells from PBMCs. The chain carries TRBV6-2 or TRBV6-3 and TRBJ1-5; TRBD1 might be the D (5 bases). This clonotype originated in a human donor in good health. CDR3 coding DNA: TGTGCCAGCAGTCGGGGGACCGAGAATCAGCCCCAGCATTTT. Amino acid sequence: CASSRGTENQPQHF.